This T cell receptor beta chain was sequenced for a study of T cell responses to AZD1222 COVID-19 vaccine. Some clones are missing from TCRdb's copy, which holds only in-frame ones; the method was immunoSEQ multiplex PCR. This table has approximately 200,000 clones, roughly nine tenths appearing once. Study-level findings and limits: Donors in the cohort were predominantly white British and more often female, and clonal diversity was possibly underestimated.

Comment on this clone: Its antigen is unknown.

This receptor was taken from an adult who received the AZD1222 COVID-19 vaccine. This specimen consisted of peripheral blood, obtained 28 days after the second AZD1222 dose.

The DNA for the CDR3 is TGTGCCAGTAGTATAGATCTTTCCGACAGTGGTAGCAATCAGCCCCAGCATTTT. It translates to CASSIDLSDSGSNQPQHF. The chain is built from TRBV19 and TRBJ1-5; a possible D gene is TRBD1 (5 bases). The CDR3 length is 18 residues. Trimming took off 0 bases at V and 0 bases at J, with 15 bases between the two ends. Germline CDR1 and CDR2: LNHDA and SQIVND (reference sequence).